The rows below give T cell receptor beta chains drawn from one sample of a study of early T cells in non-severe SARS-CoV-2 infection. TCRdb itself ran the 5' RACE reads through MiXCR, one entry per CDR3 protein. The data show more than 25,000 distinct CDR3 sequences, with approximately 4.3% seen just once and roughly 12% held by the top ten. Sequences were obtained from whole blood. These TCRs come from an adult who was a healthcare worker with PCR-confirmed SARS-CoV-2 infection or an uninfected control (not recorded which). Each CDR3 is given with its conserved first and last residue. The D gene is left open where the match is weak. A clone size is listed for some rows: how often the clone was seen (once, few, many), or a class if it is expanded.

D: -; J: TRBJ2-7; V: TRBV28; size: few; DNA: TGTGCCAGCAGTTTCTTAGATTACGAGCAGTACTTC; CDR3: CASSFLDYEQYF
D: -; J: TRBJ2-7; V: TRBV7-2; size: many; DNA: TGTGCCAGCACCCTCCCACCCGCGGGGCAGTACTTC; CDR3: CASTLPPAGQYF
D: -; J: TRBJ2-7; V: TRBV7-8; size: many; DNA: TGTGCCAGCAGCTTCGTAGCGGCGGTGGGAGAGCAGTACTTC; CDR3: CASSFVAAVGEQYF
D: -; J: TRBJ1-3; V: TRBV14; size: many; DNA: TGTGCCAGCAGCGATACGTTCCGAAGCTCTGGAAACACCATATATTTT; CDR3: CASSDTFRSSGNTIYF
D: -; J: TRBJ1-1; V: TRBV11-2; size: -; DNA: TGTGCCAGCAGCTTAGGTAAAGGGGCGCGCACTGAAGCTTTCTTT; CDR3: CASSLGKGARTEAFF
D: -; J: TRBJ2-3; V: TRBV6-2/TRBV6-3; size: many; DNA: TGTGCCAGCACCCCCCCCTCGGATACGCAGTATTTT; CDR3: CASTPPSDTQYF
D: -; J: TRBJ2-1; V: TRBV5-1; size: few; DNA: TGCGCCAGCAGCTTGGCTAGGACGTCGAGCTCCTACAATGAGCAGTTCTTC; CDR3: CASSLARTSSSYNEQFF
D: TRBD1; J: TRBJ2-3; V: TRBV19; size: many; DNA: TGTGCCAGTAGTACCCTAGTGGGGACAGGGCAAACAGATACGCAGTATTTT; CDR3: CASSTLVGTGQTDTQYF
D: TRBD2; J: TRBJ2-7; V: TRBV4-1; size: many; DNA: TGCGCCAGCAGCCACCTCGCGGGCGGGGGGGCTGAGTACGAGCAGTACTTC; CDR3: CASSHLAGGGAEYEQYF
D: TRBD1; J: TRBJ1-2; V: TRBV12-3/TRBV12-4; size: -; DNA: TGTGCCAGCAGTTCCCCAGGGGGAGACTATGGCTACACCTTC; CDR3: CASSSPGGDYGYTF
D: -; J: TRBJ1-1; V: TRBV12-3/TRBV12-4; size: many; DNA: TGTGCCAGCACGCGAACGGGATTCACTGAAGCTTTCTTT; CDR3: CASTRTGFTEAFF
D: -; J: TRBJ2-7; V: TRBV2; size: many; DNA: TGTGCCAGCATTAACACCGGCCTGCGGGAGCAGTACTTC; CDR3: CASINTGLREQYF
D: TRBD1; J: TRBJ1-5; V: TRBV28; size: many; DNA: TGTGCCAGCAGCCGACAGGGGGATCAGCCCCAGCATTTT; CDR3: CASSRQGDQPQHF
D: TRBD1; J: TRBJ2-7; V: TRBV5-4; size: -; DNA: TGTGCCAGCAGCTGGGACAGTGGAAGCTACGAGCAGTACTTC; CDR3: CASSWDSGSYEQYF
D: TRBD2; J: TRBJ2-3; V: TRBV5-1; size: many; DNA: TGCGCCAGCAGCAAGACTAGCGGGAGAGCAGATACGCAGTATTTT; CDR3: CASSKTSGRADTQYF
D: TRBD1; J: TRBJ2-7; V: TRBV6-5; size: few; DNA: TGTGCCAGCAGTCCACCGGACAGGTATACCTACGAGCAGTACTTC; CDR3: CASSPPDRYTYEQYF
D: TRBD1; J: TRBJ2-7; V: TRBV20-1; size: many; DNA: TGCAGTGCTGGGACAGGGAACTCCTACGAGCAGTACTTC; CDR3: CSAGTGNSYEQYF
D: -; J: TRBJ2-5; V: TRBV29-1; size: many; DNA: TGCAGCGTTGAAGCCACAGGGAAAGAGACCCAGTACTTC; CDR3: CSVEATGKETQYF
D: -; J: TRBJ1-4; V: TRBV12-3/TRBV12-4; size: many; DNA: TGTGCCAGACAGACGTACTCTAATGAAAAACTGTTTTTT; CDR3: CARQTYSNEKLFF
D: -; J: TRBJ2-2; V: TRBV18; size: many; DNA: TGTGCCAGCTCACCACGGACCGGGGAGCTGTTTTTT; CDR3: CASSPRTGELFF
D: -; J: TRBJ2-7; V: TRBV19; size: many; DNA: TGTGCCAGTAGTATAATGGGGTATGGAGAGCAGTACTTC; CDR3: CASSIMGYGEQYF
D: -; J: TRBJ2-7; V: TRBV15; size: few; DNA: TGTGCCACCAGCCCACGCACAGGGTACGAGCAGTACTTC; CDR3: CATSPRTGYEQYF
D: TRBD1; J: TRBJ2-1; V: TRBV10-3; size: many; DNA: TGTGCCATCAGTCCTCTAGGGGGACAGGGGCGCGATGAGCAGTTCTTC; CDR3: CAISPLGGQGRDEQFF
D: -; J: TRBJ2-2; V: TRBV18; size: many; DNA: TGTGCCAGCTCACGGCGCCCGGCAGACACCGGGGAGCTGTTTTTT; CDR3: CASSRRPADTGELFF
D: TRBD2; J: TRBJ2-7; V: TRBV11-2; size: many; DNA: TGTGCCAGCAGCTTACGACTAGCGGCCCTTATCGAGCAGTACTTC; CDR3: CASSLRLAALIEQYF
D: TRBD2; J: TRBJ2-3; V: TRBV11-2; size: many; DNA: TGTGCCAGCAGCCAAAATAGCGGGAGCGCAGATACGCAGTATTTT; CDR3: CASSQNSGSADTQYF
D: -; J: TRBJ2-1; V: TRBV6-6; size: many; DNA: TGTGCCAGCAGTTACTCATCGACAGCTTACAATGAGCAGTTCTTC; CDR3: CASSYSSTAYNEQFF
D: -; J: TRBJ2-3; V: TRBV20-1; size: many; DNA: TGCAGTGCTAGGCCCCCCGGCGGGGGCACAGATACGCAGTATTTT; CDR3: CSARPPGGGTDTQYF
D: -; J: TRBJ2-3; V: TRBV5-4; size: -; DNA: TGTGCCAGCAGCCCGGGACTCCGGAGCACAGATACGCAGTATTTT; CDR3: CASSPGLRSTDTQYF